These 19 T cell receptor beta chains were sequenced from one sample in a study of T cell repertoires in cytomegalovirus infection. These receptors have no known antigen. TCRdb reprocessed the reads via MiXCR and lists one record per CDR3 protein. This table holds 95,000 to 120,000 distinct CDR3 sequences, under 35% found once. Specimen: CD8+ T cells from cultured PBMCs, collected from culture after CMV antigen stimulation. These receptors all stem from a human donor in good health (CMV status not recorded). Some clones in this sample may be carry-over from other donors' samples.

This chain joins TRBV4-3 and TRBJ1-1; TRBD1 aligns across 7 bases. Germline V CDR1 and CDR2: LGHNA, YSLEER. The CDR3 spans 14 residues. With 3 bases clipped from V and 2 bases from J, the junction kept 3 bases outside the gene matches. The CDR3 coding sequence is TGCGCCAGCAGCCAGGGACAGCCCAACACTGAAGCTTTCTTT. It codes for CASSQGQPNTEAFF.

The chain uses TRBV28 and TRBJ1-4; D remains unclear. The CDR3 length is 16 residues. Germline V gives CDR1 MDHEN, CDR2 SYDVKM. Trimming pared 5 bases from V and 5 bases from J, leaving 18 bases between. The CDR3 DNA sequence: TGTGCCAGCAGTCGACCCCCGAACCTGACCAATGAAAAACTGTTTTTT. It encodes CASSRPPNLTNEKLFF.

The chain couples TRBV6-1 to TRBJ2-3, with D possibly being TRBD1 (5 bases). Germline loops: CDR1 MNHNS, CDR2 SASEGT. The ends were cut back, 6 bases at V and 6 bases at J, with 28 bases in the middle. This CDR3 region has 18 residues. The CDR3 loop is CASSSRQSALQVLDTQYF. In nucleotides, the CDR3 is TGTGCCAGCAGCTCCCGACAGTCCGCACTTCAAGTTCTGGATACGCAGTATTTT.

This clonotype was recorded many times. The chain has TRBV6-5 and TRBJ1-6; 7 positions match TRBD1. This CDR3 has 15 amino acids. CDR1 is MNHEY and CDR2 is SVGAGI in the germline V gene. Trimming removed 5 bases from V and 7 bases from J; junction bases left unmatched: 8. CDR3 DNA sequence: TGTGCCAGCAGTCCCGTACCGGGACAGAATTCACCCCTCCACTTT. This translates into CASSPVPGQNSPLHF.

V gene TRBV6-2 or TRBV6-3 combines with J gene TRBJ2-4; unclear D gene. The CDR3 totals 17 residues. V was trimmed by 2 bases and J by 3 bases, leaving 17 bases between them. The germline gives CDR1 MNHEY, CDR2 SVGEGT. The CDR3 region is CASSYPAWEDDKNIQYF. In DNA, the CDR3 is TGTGCCAGCAGTTACCCGGCCTGGGAAGATGACAAAAACATTCAGTACTTC.

This clonotype was detected many times. The V and J genes are TRBV10-3 and TRBJ1-2, with TRBD1 matching 7 bases. Unmatched junction bases numbered 13, after V lost 2 bases and J lost 4 bases. This CDR3 is 17 amino acids long. Germline CDR1 is ENHRY and CDR2 is SYGVKD. CDR3 coding DNA: TGTGCCATCAGTGAGACTGTAGGGGGACAGCTACGCTATGGCTACACCTTC. Translation: CAISETVGGQLRYGYTF.

The J gene is TRBJ2-4, the V gene TRBV23-1; 7 bases agree with TRBD1. TRBV23-1 falls under the ORF class, with uncertain function. There are 15 residues in the CDR3. V trimming: 4 bases; J trimming: 2 bases; junction bases outside the gene matches: 5. CDR3 in DNA: TGCGCCAGCAGTCTCCCGACAGGGACCAAAAACATTCAGTACTTC. Its protein is CASSLPTGTKNIQYF.

In this sample, this clonotype turned up a few times. V usage is TRBV27 and J usage is TRBJ2-3; 8 bases are shared with TRBD2. The CDR3 contains 15 residues. CDR1 and CDR2 from the germline V gene are MNHEY and SMNVEV (reference sequence). J lost 1 base, V lost 0 bases, and 0 bases had no gene match. The CDR3 nucleotides read TGTGCCAGCAGTTTATCAGCGGGGGGCACAGATACGCAGTATTTT. This encodes CASSLSAGGTDTQYF.

The chain recombines TRBV29-1 with TRBJ2-4; a weak D match, TRBD1 (5 bases). Trimming took off 5 bases at V and 5 bases at J, with 13 bases between the two ends. This CDR3 is 13 amino acids long. Germline V gene data show CDR1 as SQVTM and CDR2 as ANQGSEA. The CDR3 sequence: CSVLSGRENIQYF. The CDR3 DNA sequence: TGCAGCGTTTTGTCCGGCAGGGAAAACATTCAGTACTTC.

V and J are TRBV6-2 or TRBV6-3 and TRBJ2-1; 7 bases fit TRBD2. The CDR3 spans 16 residues. The germline gives CDR1 MNHEY, CDR2 SVGEGT. The trim removed 5 bases at V and 0 bases at J, leaving 7 bases unmatched. CDR3 residues: CASSPSGVVSYNEQFF. Written as DNA, the CDR3 is TGTGCCAGCAGTCCAAGCGGGGTAGTCTCCTACAATGAGCAGTTCTTC.

This chain uses TRBV6-5 with TRBJ2-7, with 12 bases identical to TRBD2. CDR1 is MNHEY and CDR2 is SVGAGI in the germline V gene. The CDR3 covers 17 residues. Losses at the gene ends were 0 bases for V and 5 bases for J; bases not matched to a gene: 8. The CDR3 sequence is CASSYSPSGGASDEQYF. The CDR3 nucleotides are TGTGCCAGCAGTTACTCCCCTAGCGGGGGGGCCAGCGACGAGCAGTACTTC.

The chain has TRBV28 and TRBJ2-7, with TRBD1 matching 12 bases. The junction had 5 bases not matched to a gene; V was cut back by 7 bases and J by 4 bases. The CDR3 totals 14 residues. CDR1 and CDR2 from the germline V gene are MDHEN and SYDVKM. The CDR3 DNA reads as TGTGCCAGCAACCGGGACAGGGGGCTATACGAGCAGTACTTC. This codes for CASNRDRGLYEQYF. The variable domain in full, completed from reference TRBV28 and TRBJ2-7, reads DVKVTQSSRYLVKRTGEKVFLECVQDMDHENMFWYRQDPGLGLRLIYFSYDVKMKEKGDIPEGYSVSREKKERFSLILESASTNQTSMYLCASNRDRGLYEQYFGPGTRLTVT.

CDR3 in amino acids: CASSFQRGGYNEQFF. The CDR3 DNA sequence: TGTGCCAGCAGCTTTCAGCGGGGGGGATACAATGAGCAGTTCTTC. The gene calls are TRBV7-3 and TRBJ2-1; 10 bases fit TRBD2. Germline CDR1 is SGHTA and CDR2 is FQGTGA. This CDR3 region has 15 residues. Trimming removed 3 bases from V and 4 bases from J; junction bases left unmatched: 3.

This clonotype showed up just a few times. CDR3 sequence reads: CASSSGNTYEQYF. CDR3 coding DNA: TGTGCCAGCAGCTCGGGGAACACCTACGAGCAGTACTTC. The chain uses TRBV7-6 and TRBJ2-7; tentatively, D is TRBD2 (5 bases). CDR1 is SGHVS, CDR2 FNYEAQ, per germline. V shed 4 bases and J shed 2 bases, with 9 bases lying between them. CDR3 length: 13 residues.

The chain joins TRBV6-2 or TRBV6-3 to TRBJ2-7, with 8 positions matching TRBD1. The V segment lost 4 bases and the J segment 2 bases; nucleotides outside the gene matches: 4. The CDR3 has 14 amino acids. CDR1 is MNHEY and CDR2 is SVGEGT in the germline V gene. CDR3 amino acids: CASSFAGQAYEQYF. The CDR3 DNA sequence: TGTGCCAGCAGTTTCGCGGGACAGGCCTACGAGCAGTACTTC.

This clonotype has a handful of counts. The rearrangement links TRBV5-1 to TRBJ1-1, with D possibly matching TRBD1 (6 bases). Germline V gene lookup returns CDR1 SGHRS and CDR2 YFSETQ. The CDR3 is made up of 15 amino acids. V was cut by 4 bases and J by 7 bases, with 20 bases left in between. This CDR3 is CASSPEEGVMGEAFF. The CDR3 DNA reads as TGCGCCAGCAGCCCGGAGGAGGGGGTTATGGGTGAAGCTTTCTTT.

As DNA, the CDR3 is TGTGCCAGCATTGGACAGGCCTACGAGCAGTACTTC. This sequence encodes CASIGQAYEQYF. The V call is TRBV2, the J call TRBJ2-7; 7 bases agree with TRBD1. This CDR3 is built from 12 residues. Losses at the gene ends were 7 bases for V and 2 bases for J; bases not matched to a gene: 2. CDR1 SNHLY and CDR2 FYNNEI come from the germline V gene.

This clonotype was seen a handful of times. This chain uses TRBV10-3 with TRBJ2-1; 7 nucleotides agree with TRBD1. Looked up from germline, CDR1 is ENHRY and CDR2 is SYGVKD. V was pared by 5 bases and J by 0 bases, with 10 bases of the junction left unmatched. The CDR3 consists of 17 residues. CDR3 in DNA: TGTGCCATCAGTAAGGACAGGCCCCCGCGCTCCTACAATGAGCAGTTCTTC. Translation: CAISKDRPPRSYNEQFF.

In its sample, this clonotype was seen a few times. V gene TRBV27 combines with J gene TRBJ1-2, with 7 bases lining up with TRBD1. This CDR3 region has 14 residues. The germline V gene has CDR1 MNHEY and CDR2 SMNVEV (reference sequence). V lost 4 bases and J lost 2; bases outside the gene matches: 4. As DNA, the CDR3 is TGTGCCAGCAGTTACGAACAGGGGAACTATGGCTACACCTTC. Its protein product is CASSYEQGNYGYTF.